This is a list of T cell receptor beta chains from one sample in a study of CXCR3-negative and CXCR3-positive naive CD8 T cells. TCRdb re-called the 5' RACE reads and catalogs CDR3 proteins one per entry, DNA excluded. This sample's clone table lists 69,000 or so distinct CDR3 sequences. The sample was naive CXCR3- CD8+ T cells from blood. The receptors shown here come from a human donor in good health. Some clones in this sample may be carry-over from other donors' samples. The CDR3 runs from the conserved cysteine through the conserved F or W.

CSVEGDDQPQHF,TRBV29-1,TRBJ1-5
CAISESLQGTDTQYF,TRBV10-3,TRBJ2-3
CASSFRDTQYF,TRBV28,TRBJ2-3
CSVGGQGRTYNEQFF,TRBV29-1,TRBJ2-1
CASSIGFPASYGYTF,TRBV19,TRBJ1-2
CAINIGGSTGELFF,TRBV12-3/TRBV12-4,TRBJ2-2
CASTLTSGRADTQYF,TRBV12-3/TRBV12-4,TRBJ2-3
CSVAGLAASNEQFF,TRBV29-1,TRBJ2-1
CASSSRDTHTDTQYF,TRBV7-9,TRBJ2-3
CASSPGIGGHNEQFF,TRBV7-9,TRBJ2-1
CASSGRSYETQYF,TRBV12-3/TRBV12-4,TRBJ2-5
CASSWAGVTGELFF,TRBV5-1,TRBJ2-2
CASSLGRGGSSYNEQFF,TRBV7-9,TRBJ2-1
CASSLAARLNTEAFF,TRBV12-3/TRBV12-4,TRBJ1-1
CARGGAGYEQYF,TRBV19,TRBJ2-7
CASRSGLYEQYF,TRBV19,TRBJ2-7
CASSVTGVYQETQYF,TRBV28,TRBJ2-5
CASSLRGFSGNTIYF,TRBV28,TRBJ1-3
CASSRGTSASPPGYNEQFF,TRBV7-9,TRBJ2-1
CASSYEGGSSYNEQFF,TRBV6-2/TRBV6-3,TRBJ2-1
CASSVADRGDEQFF,TRBV9,TRBJ2-1
CASSPDSPNEQFF,TRBV14,TRBJ2-1
CASSPGTLGNEQFF,TRBV12-3/TRBV12-4,TRBJ2-1
CASSQDRTLPSGKLFF,TRBV4-1,TRBJ1-4
CASSSGGLQETQYF,TRBV14,TRBJ2-5
CSAKGLAGSGELFF,TRBV29-1,TRBJ2-2
CASSFEDRDSYEQYF,TRBV28,TRBJ2-7
CAWSSGALGDTEAFF,TRBV30,TRBJ1-1
CASSLRDRSYEQYF,TRBV5-1,TRBJ2-7
CASSGGTGVSWVYEQYF,TRBV7-8,TRBJ2-7
CAIRETSFYEQYF,TRBV10-3,TRBJ2-7
CASSKVLQGAGSYNEQFF,TRBV21-1,TRBJ2-1
CSVEGLAGGQGSYNEQFF,TRBV29-1,TRBJ2-1
CASSLSPPDGTDTQYF,TRBV7-9,TRBJ2-3
CASSSPTGGRGYNEQFF,TRBV7-3,TRBJ2-1
CASSGGPRGGAVGELFF,TRBV7-6,TRBJ2-2
CASNVMLAGNNEQFF,TRBV19,TRBJ2-1
CSVWGERSTDTQYF,TRBV29-1,TRBJ2-3
CASSPSPTLQEQYF,TRBV6-2/TRBV6-3,TRBJ2-7
CAWSAGPSTDTQYF,TRBV30,TRBJ2-3
CSVEVGDSKATDTQYF,TRBV29-1,TRBJ2-3
CASSPTSDHTGELFF,TRBV7-2,TRBJ2-2
CASTLSSALRDTQYF,TRBV27,TRBJ2-3
CASSQATTGFGSSYNSPLHF,TRBV14,TRBJ1-6
CSVRQGPYEQYF,TRBV29-1,TRBJ2-7
CASSQTSGTDTQYF,TRBV4-1,TRBJ2-3
CSVVEDRGLCTF,TRBV29-1,TRBJ1-2
CASSPAGSPTEAFF,TRBV14,TRBJ1-1
CASSPTVTKETQYF,TRBV6-5,TRBJ2-5
CASSLTGDEGQYF,TRBV4-1,TRBJ2-7
CASSWGSPIAKNIQYF,TRBV12-3/TRBV12-4,TRBJ2-4